This T cell receptor (beta chain) originates from a study of T cell responses to AZD1222 COVID-19 vaccine. Points from the study as a whole: Recipients of AZD1222 seropositive at baseline numbered only 5 or 6. Spike-specific TCR breadth and depth went up after people got two AZD1222 doses. Possibly, clonal diversity was underestimated; donors were largely white British and included more females.

As regards this clone: Its antigen is currently unknown.

V shed 7 bases and J shed 4 bases, with 11 bases lying between them. The CDR3 runs to 12 residues. CDR1 is ENHRY and CDR2 is SYGVKD in the germline V gene. Repertoires were generated with immunoSEQ multiplex PCR, while TCRdb's copy carries only in-frame clones and drops some. The repertoire consists of about 180,000 clones, with more than 70% occurring once and the leading ten covering 26%. The chain combines TRBV10-3 with TRBJ2-7; tentatively, D is TRBD1 (5 bases). The TCR was taken from an adult who received the AZD1222 COVID-19 vaccine. The source was peripheral blood, collected 28 days after the second AZD1222 dose. CDR3 nucleotides: TGTGCCATCATGGGGCCGGCTTACGAGCAGTACTTC. Residues: CAIMGPAYEQYF.